This T cell receptor (beta chain) was sequenced during a study of cytomegalovirus exposure and HLA in healthy donors. General study points: The authors judged a highly shared variant cluster likely a sequencing artifact.

The germline CDR1 and CDR2 sequences are SGHVS and FQNEAQ. The CDR3 has 16 amino acids. The V end lost 1 base, the J end lost 4 bases, and 16 bases lay between the germline ends. Details on this clone: Its target is unknown.

The PCR made use of 60 Vbeta and 13 Jbeta primers. Produced via immunoSEQ multiplex PCR; TCRdb's table is partial and in-frame only. The table records 100,000 or so clones, over 65% of them present only once. Those who donated were healthy bone marrow donors. The source of this sequence is a man aged 35 to 55 in good health and CMV-seropositive. Sequenced material: PBMCs. This chain joins TRBV7-8 and TRBJ1-2; D might be TRBD1 (6 bases). DNA of the CDR3: TGTGCCAGCAGCTTAGATGCAGGGGCCGGGATCTATGGCTACACCTTC. This codes for CASSLDAGAGIYGYTF.